These T cell receptor beta chains were read from a single sample in a study of blood T cell repertoires in COVID-19. The repertoire was sequenced with immunoSEQ multiplex PCR; TCRdb's copy has only in-frame clones and lacks some. The data show roughly 190,000 clones, around nine tenths seen once. The sequenced sample was peripheral blood. Receptors originate from a man aged 55 to 70 with active or convalescent COVID-19. The conserved cysteine and the conserved F or W are not part of the CDR3 here. Each record gives: V gene, D gene, CDR3 protein. A D gene is named only where the DNA matches it firmly.

>TRBV2|-
ASSRTGRDSPLH
>TRBV10-1|TRBD1
ASGPRDRTNEKLF
>TRBV13|-
ASSRTRDLSEAF
>TRBV11-2|TRBD1
ASSQQGSRGNTIY
>TRBV7-8|-
ASSFSATNEKLF
>TRBV7-2|TRBD1
ASSLSTDRVYEQY
>TRBV30|-
AWSPKGRVYEQY
>TRBV7-2|TRBD2
ASSFSGGGGETQY
>TRBV5-1|TRBD1
ASSLFAAGTGAGTPLH
>TRBV6-6|TRBD1
ASFPGQGGRDEQF
>TRBV5-4|TRBD1
ASSLEGTGWNTEAF
>TRBV4-1|TRBD2
ASSQVWRGRNYEQY
>TRBV19|TRBD2
ASSIISGLAEQY
>TRBV3-1/TRBV3-2|-
ASSPGKGNQPQH
>TRBV11-1|TRBD2
ASSLTSGVLYEQY
>TRBV4-1|-
ASSPQPLTTNEKLF
>TRBV5-1|-
ASSLVGGLDAKNIQY
>TRBV5-1|TRBD1
ASSWDRANYGYT
>TRBV5-6|-
ASSVLGSGEKLF
>TRBV27|TRBD2
ASSIRAGGNTDTQY
>TRBV29-1|TRBD1
SVDRADNEQF
>TRBV6-1|-
ASSETRMSYEQY
>TRBV3-1/TRBV3-2|-
ASSQGTSPNEQY
>TRBV2|-
ASRDKKQSTDTQY
>TRBV7-9|-
ASSSDRILYEQY
>TRBV5-1|-
ASSWTESSYNEQF
>TRBV19|-
ASSVRGVNTEAF
>TRBV5-4|TRBD1
ASSQGGLGEKLF
>TRBV3-1/TRBV3-2|-
ASSQASGGLGTNEKLF
>TRBV4-1|-
ASSLTFLPGQETQY
>TRBV7-9|-
ASSSTGITGLAF
>TRBV30|TRBD1
AWQQGANYGYT
>TRBV19|TRBD1
ASSIKGQGLRELF
>TRBV13|-
ASSLRRSGGYGYT
>TRBV5-4|TRBD2
ASSPPLGLASTDTQY
>TRBV18|-
ASSPNSFPIYGYT
>TRBV5-1|TRBD1
ASSEGTGPTGELF
>TRBV5-1|TRBD1
ASSLWDRVDEQF
>TRBV5-4|TRBD2
ASSLGGDGNEQF
>TRBV4-1|-
ASQAYAANEKLF
>TRBV6-5|-
ASSYVRQGSPLH
>TRBV24-1|-
ATSDFWSGSNQPQH
>TRBV7-3|-
ASSLGQGRTDTQY
>TRBV2|TRBD1
ASRKDRAGNTEAF
>TRBV3-1/TRBV3-2|TRBD1
ASSPLTGYGYT
>TRBV9|-
ASSEGRAYNEQF
>TRBV2|-
ASRSNGNQPQH
>TRBV15|TRBD1
ATSSRQGWAGELF
>TRBV5-1|TRBD1
ASSFGTGEGETQY
>TRBV29-1|TRBD1
SGVQGDTEAF